One T cell receptor beta chain is described in this entry. TCRdb reprocessed the 5' RACE reads, with one entry per CDR3 protein and no DNA. The ten top clones account for just over 20%, within a sample of roughly 150,000 distinct CDR3 sequences. The data were obtained in a study of T cells expressing NK-cell markers. CDR1 and CDR2 (germline): SGHAT, FQDESV (reference sequence). The CDR3 has 18 residues. The genes are TRBV11-1 and TRBJ1-6; TCRdb designates TRBD1, a call that cannot be tested without DNA. The sequencing input was blood T cells: a sorted CD56 or NKG2C T cell subset, CD4+ or CD8+ T cells, or bulk PBMC T cells (not recorded which). This receptor was obtained from a man between 18 and 69 years old in good health. This CDR3 reads CASSLLPRGPMGASPLHF.